This is a list of T cell receptor beta chains from one sample in a study of cytomegalovirus exposure and HLA in healthy donors. Sequencing used immunoSEQ multiplex PCR; TCRdb keeps in-frame clones, though not all of them. The sample has just over 150,000 clones, over 60% seen once. The specimen was PBMCs. All receptors come from a woman aged 45-65 years in good health and CMV-seropositive. CDR3s include the opening cysteine and the closing phenylalanine or tryptophan. Each record gives: clone size, D gene, V gene, J gene, CDR3 DNA, CDR3 protein. The D gene is left open where the match is weak. Clone size appears in some rows only: once, few, many, or a class for an expanded clone.

clone size: .; D gene: .; V gene: TRBV5-1; J gene: TRBJ2-3; CDR3 DNA: TGCGCCAGCAGCTTGGTCCCACCGTCACAGGGCTTAGGAGTGGATACGCAGTATTTT; CDR3 protein: CASSLVPPSQGLGVDTQYF
clone size: few; D gene: TRBD1; V gene: TRBV18; J gene: TRBJ1-4; CDR3 DNA: TGTGCCAGCTCACCGGCGACAGGGCGTGAAAAACTGTTTTTT; CDR3 protein: CASSPATGREKLFF
clone size: .; D gene: .; V gene: TRBV6-5; J gene: TRBJ2-5; CDR3 DNA: TGTGCCAGCAGTTACTTAGGGAGCGACTTAAAGACCCAGTACTTC; CDR3 protein: CASSYLGSDLKTQYF
clone size: .; D gene: TRBD2; V gene: TRBV7-6; J gene: TRBJ2-3; CDR3 DNA: TGTGCCAGCAGCTTTAGCGGGGGCCACACAGATACGCAGTATTTT; CDR3 protein: CASSFSGGHTDTQYF
clone size: .; D gene: .; V gene: TRBV19; J gene: TRBJ2-7; CDR3 DNA: TGTGCCAGTAGTATTACCCAGGGTCAATACGAGCAGTACTTC; CDR3 protein: CASSITQGQYEQYF
clone size: few; D gene: .; V gene: TRBV11-2; J gene: TRBJ2-2; CDR3 DNA: TGTGCCAGCAGCTTCTCCACCGGGGAGCTGTTTTTT; CDR3 protein: CASSFSTGELFF
clone size: .; D gene: .; V gene: TRBV2; J gene: TRBJ2-7; CDR3 DNA: TGTGCCAGCAGTGAATGGGGGCTCCCCGAGCAGTACTTC; CDR3 protein: CASSEWGLPEQYF
clone size: .; D gene: TRBD1; V gene: TRBV7-6; J gene: TRBJ2-7; CDR3 DNA: TGTGCCAGCAGCCCACCGGGGACAGGGTTCCCTCCTGAGCAGTACTTC; CDR3 protein: CASSPPGTGFPPEQYF
clone size: few; D gene: TRBD2; V gene: TRBV7-8; J gene: TRBJ2-1; CDR3 DNA: TGTGCCAGCAGCCTTAAAGCGGGGGGTAAATACAATGAGCAGTTCTTC; CDR3 protein: CASSLKAGGKYNEQFF
clone size: .; D gene: .; V gene: TRBV7-2; J gene: TRBJ1-6; CDR3 DNA: TGTGCCAGCAGCTTTAGCCCGAATTCACCCCTCCACTTT; CDR3 protein: CASSFSPNSPLHF